The 22 T cell receptor beta chains reported below all come from one sample, sequenced in a study of CD8 T cells in ankylosing spondylitis. Points from the study as a whole: Blood of patients with ankylosing spondylitis appeared to be characterized by a TCR beta motif of roughly eight highly homologous variants.

One entry per CDR3 protein, called by TCRdb with MiXCR from the 5' RACE reads. The sample consists of around 430,000 distinct CDR3 sequences, roughly 15% of them appearing once. For these receptors, no antigen is known. The material sequenced was blood, either unsorted or a sorted T cell fraction (not recorded which). These receptors were taken from a male donor with ankylosing spondylitis.

The CDR3 is CASSSTTPGTTNTGELFF. CDR3 bases: TGCGCCAGCAGCTCCACAACCCCCGGGACTACGAACACCGGGGAGCTGTTTTTT. This sequence joins TRBV5-1 and TRBJ2-2; 7 bases agree with TRBD2. V trimming: 3 bases; J trimming: 0 bases; junction bases outside the gene matches: 11. The germline V gene encodes CDR1 SGHRS and CDR2 YFSETQ. The CDR3 has 18 residues. Supplemented by reference TRBV5-1 and TRBJ2-2, the full variable domain reads KAGVTQTPRYLIKTRGQQVTLSCSPISGHRSVSWYQQTPGQGLQFLFEYFSETQRNKGNFPGRFSGRQFSNSRSEMNVSTLELGDSALYLCASSSTTPGTTNTGELFFGEGSRLTVL.

This rearrangement joins TRBV27 to TRBJ2-7, with a possible D match to TRBD2 (5 bases). There are 17 residues in the CDR3. V gave up 1 base and J gave up 0 bases, with 16 bases separating them. Germline V gene lookup returns CDR1 MNHEY and CDR2 SMNVEV (reference sequence). CDR3 sequence (DNA): TGTGCCAGCAGTTTATTTCCCCCAGCGGCACTCTCCTACGAGCAGTACTTC. It encodes CASSLFPPAALSYEQYF.

This clonotype was seen repeatedly, ten times or more. The chain couples TRBV7-3 to TRBJ2-5, with 15 bases that match TRBD2. Germline CDR1 reads SGHTA; CDR2 reads FQGTGA. This CDR3 is built from 16 residues. J lost 3 bases, V lost 5 bases, and 4 bases had no gene match. This CDR3 is CASSQGLAGGKETQYF. CDR3 sequence (DNA): TGTGCCAGCAGCCAAGGACTAGCGGGGGGGAAAGAGACCCAGTACTTC.

This clonotype was counted only a few times. The chain uses TRBV5-1 and TRBJ2-7; the match to TRBD2 covers 11 bases. V was clipped by 3 bases and J by 4 bases; unmatched bases: 6. The CDR3 runs 15 residues. Germline CDR1 reads SGHRS; CDR2 reads YFSETQ. The DNA for the CDR3 is TGCGCCAGCAGCTATTTGCTAGCGGGAGGATACGAGCAGTACTTC. Protein product: CASSYLLAGGYEQYF.

The rearrangement joins TRBV5-1 to TRBJ2-1, with D tentatively TRBD2 (7 bases). The CDR3 has 13 residues. Per the germline V gene, CDR1 is SGHRS and CDR2 is YFSETQ. V dropped 5 bases and J dropped 6 bases, with 12 bases sitting between them. The CDR3 nucleotides read TGCGCCAGCAGACAGGGAGGGCGCAATGAGCAGTTCTTC. Translation: CASRQGGRNEQFF.

Only a few counts were recorded for this clonotype. The V gene is TRBV20-1, the J gene TRBJ2-7, with 10 bases matching TRBD2. There are 14 residues in the CDR3. V lost 2 bases, J lost 5 bases, and 6 bases stayed unmatched. CDR1 DFQATT and CDR2 SNEGSKA come from the germline V gene (reference sequence). CDR3 coding DNA: TGCAGTGCTAGAAGGAGCGGGAGGGCAAACGAGCAGTACTTC. Encoded protein: CSARRSGRANEQYF.

This clonotype was picked up a small number of times. The rearrangement joins TRBV11-1 to TRBJ2-1, with TRBD1 as a possible D gene (6 bases). The CDR3 sequence is 15 residues long. Germline V CDR1 and CDR2: SGHAT, FQDESV (reference sequence). V was clipped by 5 bases and J by 7 bases, with 18 bases between them. The CDR3 reads CASSPGGRQGNEQFF. The DNA for the CDR3 is TGTGCCAGCAGCCCTGGCGGCCGCCAGGGGAATGAGCAGTTCTTC.

A few counts support this clonotype. The gene calls are TRBV7-9 and TRBJ2-1; 10 nucleotides agree with TRBD2. This CDR3 has 15 amino acids. Trimming removed 0 bases from V and 9 bases from J; junction bases left unmatched: 5. Germline CDR1 is SEHNR and CDR2 is FQNEAQ (reference sequence). CDR3 protein: CASSLAGLAGGEQFF. CDR3 DNA: TGTGCCAGCAGCTTAGCCGGGTTAGCGGGAGGTGAGCAGTTCTTC.

DNA of the CDR3: TGTGCCAGCAGTTTACTCCGGAAGCAACGTACCGGAGGGGGACAAGGCTACACCTTC. It encodes CASSLLRKQRTGGGQGYTF. The chain links TRBV12-3 or TRBV12-4 to TRBJ1-2, with D perhaps TRBD1 (6 bases). The CDR3 spans 19 residues. The V and J ends lost 2 bases and 8 bases respectively, with 30 bases between them.

This clonotype was observed many times. The V and J genes are TRBV6-1 and TRBJ1-5, with a weak D call TRBD1 (5 bases). This CDR3 contains 13 residues. The germline V and J ends were trimmed by 5 bases and 9 bases, with 14 bases remaining between them. Germline CDR1 and CDR2: MNHNS and SASEGT. The DNA for the CDR3 is TGTGCCAGCAGTCCTCCGGGACGGACGCCCCAGCATTTT. This translates into CASSPPGRTPQHF.

This chain joins TRBV5-1 and TRBJ2-2; TRBD2 matches at 8 bases. The V gene's germline CDR1 is SGHRS and CDR2 YFSETQ. The CDR3 spans 16 residues. Germline trimming cut 1 base from V and 2 bases from J; bases unmatched to any gene: 4. The chain's CDR3 is CASSLRAGANTGELFF. The CDR3 DNA is TGCGCCAGCAGCTTGAGAGCGGGGGCTAACACCGGGGAGCTGTTTTTT.

This clonotype was recorded many times. The chain employs TRBV18 and TRBJ2-5; D not resolved. Trimming shortened V by 2 bases and J by 4 bases, and 8 bases separated the two germline ends. The CDR3 totals 13 residues. CDR1 and CDR2 (germline): KGHSH, LQKENI. The CDR3 is CASSPALGETQYF. The CDR3 DNA reads as TGTGCCAGCTCACCAGCGCTGGGAGAGACCCAGTACTTC.

This clonotype was counted between two and nine times. The chain carries TRBV20-1 and TRBJ1-6, with D tentatively TRBD1 (5 bases). V was shortened by 7 bases and J by 8 bases, with 12 bases between the two germline ends. Germline-derived CDR1 and CDR2 are DFQATT and SNEGSKA (reference sequence). CDR3 length: 12 amino acids. This CDR3 is CSVSQGDSPLHF. The DNA of the CDR3 is TGCAGTGTGAGCCAGGGCGATTCACCCCTCCACTTT.

V and J are TRBV3-1 and TRBJ1-3; TRBD1 might be the D (6 bases). The ends were cut back, 2 bases at V and 4 bases at J, with 12 bases in the middle. This CDR3 region has 15 residues. The germline CDR1 and CDR2 sequences are LGHDT and YNNKEL (reference sequence). The CDR3 DNA sequence: TGTGCCAGCAGCCAAACTGGGGGGCACGGAAACACCATATATTTT. Translation: CASSQTGGHGNTIYF.

This clonotype was counted at least ten times. This CDR3 reads CASSDRGFGYTF. The CDR3 DNA reads as TGTGCCAGCAGTGACAGGGGATTTGGCTACACCTTC. This chain joins TRBV12-3 or TRBV12-4 and TRBJ1-2, with 8 positions matching TRBD1. This CDR3 region has 12 residues. V was clipped by 5 bases and J by 7 bases; unmatched bases: 3.

The chain uses TRBV20-1 and TRBJ1-1; D ambiguous. Germline V gene sequence: CDR1 DFQATT, CDR2 SNEGSKA (reference sequence). Deletions cut 0 bases from V and 1 base from J, with 12 bases between. The CDR3 contains 15 residues. This CDR3 reads CSARDPAGANTEAFF. CDR3 DNA: TGCAGTGCTAGAGATCCCGCGGGCGCGAACACTGAAGCTTTCTTT.

The chain links TRBV21-1 to TRBJ2-6; the table calls TRBD1, which could not be checked here. TRBV21-1 is labeled a pseudogene. The CDR3 spans 20 residues. The CDR3 DNA reads as TGTGCCAGCAGCCCCCGGACAGGGGGTAACTACGTCCCTGGGGCCAACGTCCTGACTTTC. As protein: CASSPRTGGNYVPGANVLTF.

This chain joins TRBV7-2 and TRBJ2-3; perhaps TRBD2 as D (6 bases). This CDR3 contains 14 residues. Germline V gene lookup returns CDR1 SGHTA and CDR2 FQGNSA. With 5 bases removed from V and 4 bases from J, the gap between germline ends came to 13 bases. CDR3 sequence: CASSLNWDSDTQYF. CDR3 coding DNA: TGTGCCAGCAGCCTAAACTGGGACTCAGATACGCAGTATTTT.

In its sample, this clonotype was seen many times. The chain joins TRBV5-1 to TRBJ2-6, with 7 bases aligning to TRBD1. CDR3 size: 16 residues. With V trimmed by 8 bases and J by 0 bases, 8 bases remained unmatched. Germline V gene data show CDR1 as SGHRS and CDR2 as YFSETQ. The CDR3 bases are TGCGCCAGTGAGACGGGACAGAACTCTGGGGCCAACGTCCTGACTTTC. The encoded protein is CASETGQNSGANVLTF.

The CDR3 nucleotides are TGCAGTGCTCAGGGGGTCGACAGCTCCTACGAGCAGTACTTC. Translation gives CSAQGVDSSYEQYF. The chain uses TRBV20-1 and TRBJ2-7; 7 bases fit TRBD1. CDR1 is DFQATT and CDR2 is SNEGSKA in the germline V gene (reference sequence). The CDR3 has 14 residues. V lost 5 bases to trimming and J lost 0 bases; unmatched junction nucleotides: 7.

V gene TRBV7-9 combines with J gene TRBJ2-1, with 10 bases that match TRBD2. Germline CDR1 SEHNR, CDR2 FQNEAQ (reference sequence). This CDR3 has 17 amino acids. Trimming at V came to 3 bases and at J to 0 bases, leaving 5 bases not matched to a gene. The CDR3 is CASSFRLAGFSYNEQFF. In nucleotides, the CDR3 is TGTGCCAGCAGCTTCCGACTAGCGGGCTTCTCCTACAATGAGCAGTTCTTC.

This clonotype has more than one count but fewer than ten. This chain links TRBV9 with TRBJ2-2, with a possible D match to TRBD1 (6 bases). Germline V gene sequence: CDR1 SGDLS, CDR2 YYNGEE. V lost 3 bases, J lost 6 bases, and 15 bases lay in between. CDR3 length equals 15 residues. The CDR3 DNA follows: TGTGCCAGCAGCGCAACCTCAGGGGTACCCGGGGAGCTGTTTTTT. This sequence encodes CASSATSGVPGELFF.